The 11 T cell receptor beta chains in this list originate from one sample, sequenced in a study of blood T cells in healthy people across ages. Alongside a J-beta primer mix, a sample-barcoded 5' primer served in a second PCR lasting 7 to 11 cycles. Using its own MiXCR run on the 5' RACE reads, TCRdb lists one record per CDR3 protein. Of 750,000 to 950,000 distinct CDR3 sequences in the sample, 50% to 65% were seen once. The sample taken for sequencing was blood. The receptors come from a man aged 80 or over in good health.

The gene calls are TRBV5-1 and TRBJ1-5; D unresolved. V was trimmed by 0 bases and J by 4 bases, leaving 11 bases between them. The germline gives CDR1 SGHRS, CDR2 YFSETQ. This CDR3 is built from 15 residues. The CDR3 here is CASSLGGSFNQPQHF. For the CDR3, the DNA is TGCGCCAGCAGCTTGGGCGGCTCCTTTAATCAGCCCCAGCATTTT.

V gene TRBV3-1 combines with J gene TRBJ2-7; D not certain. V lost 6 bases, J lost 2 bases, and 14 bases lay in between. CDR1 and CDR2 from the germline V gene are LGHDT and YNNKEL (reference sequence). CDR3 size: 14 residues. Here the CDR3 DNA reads TGTGCCAGCAGTCTCGACACCAGTGCCTACGAGCAGTACTTC. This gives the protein CASSLDTSAYEQYF.

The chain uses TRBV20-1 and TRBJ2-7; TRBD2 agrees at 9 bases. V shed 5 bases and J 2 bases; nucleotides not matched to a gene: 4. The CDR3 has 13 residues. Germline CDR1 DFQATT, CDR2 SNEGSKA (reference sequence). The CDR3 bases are TGCAGTGCTGGGACTAGCTTGACCTACGAGCAGTACTTC. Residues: CSAGTSLTYEQYF.

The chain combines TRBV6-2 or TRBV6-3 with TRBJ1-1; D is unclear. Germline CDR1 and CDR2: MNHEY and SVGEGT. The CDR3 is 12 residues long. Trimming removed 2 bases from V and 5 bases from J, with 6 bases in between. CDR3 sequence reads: CASSYESTEAFF. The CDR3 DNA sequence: TGTGCCAGCAGTTACGAGTCGACTGAAGCTTTCTTT.

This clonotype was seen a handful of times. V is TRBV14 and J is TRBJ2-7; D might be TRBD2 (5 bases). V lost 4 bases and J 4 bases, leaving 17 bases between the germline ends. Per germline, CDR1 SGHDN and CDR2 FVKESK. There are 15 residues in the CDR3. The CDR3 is CASSRSSGGYYEQYF. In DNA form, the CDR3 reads TGTGCCAGCAGCCGCTCGTCGGGCGGGTATTACGAGCAGTACTTC.

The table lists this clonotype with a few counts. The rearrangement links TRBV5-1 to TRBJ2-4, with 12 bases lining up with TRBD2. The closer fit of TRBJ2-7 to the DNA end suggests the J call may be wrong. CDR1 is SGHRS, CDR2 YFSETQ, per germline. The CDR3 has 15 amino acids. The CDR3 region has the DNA TGCGCCAGCAGCTTGGAGACTAGCGGGAGTAGCGAGCAGTACTTC. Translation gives CASSLETSGSSEQYF.

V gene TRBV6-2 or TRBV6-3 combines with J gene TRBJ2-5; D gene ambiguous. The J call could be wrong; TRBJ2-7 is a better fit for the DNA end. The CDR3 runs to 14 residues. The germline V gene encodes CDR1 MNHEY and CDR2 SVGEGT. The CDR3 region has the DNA TGTGCCAGCAGTTACGTAGGAGAAATCGGCGAGCAGTACTTC. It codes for CASSYVGEIGEQYF.

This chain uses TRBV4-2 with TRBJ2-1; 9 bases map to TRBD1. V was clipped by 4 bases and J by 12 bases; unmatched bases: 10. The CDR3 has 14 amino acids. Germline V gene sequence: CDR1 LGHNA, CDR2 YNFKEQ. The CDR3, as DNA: TGTGCCAGCAGCCGCGACAGGACAGGGGATGGGCAGTTCTTC. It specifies CASSRDRTGDGQFF.

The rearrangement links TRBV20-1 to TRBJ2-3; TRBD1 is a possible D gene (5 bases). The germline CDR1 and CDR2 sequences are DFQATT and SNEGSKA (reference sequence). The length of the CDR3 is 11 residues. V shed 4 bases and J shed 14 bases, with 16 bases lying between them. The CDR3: CSAKRGRYAYF. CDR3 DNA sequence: TGCAGTGCTAAAAGGGGCAGATACGCGTATTTT.

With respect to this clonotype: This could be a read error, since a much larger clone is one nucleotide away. For the CDR3, the DNA is TGTGCCAGCAGCTTCGGGGCTAGCGGGAGCACAGATACGCAGTATTTT. Residues: CASSFGASGSTDTQYF. The chain recombines TRBV7-3 with TRBJ2-3; 8 bases fit TRBD2. The CDR3 runs 16 residues. CDR1 SGHTA and CDR2 FQGTGA come from the germline V gene. Germline trimming cut 3 bases from V and 0 bases from J; bases unmatched to any gene: 5. Together with reference TRBV7-3 and TRBJ2-3, the CDR3 gives the full variable domain: GAGVSQTPSNKVTEKGKYVELRCDPISGHTALYWYRQSLGQGPEFLIYFQGTGAADDSGLPNDRFFAVRPEGSVSTLKIQRTERGDSAVYLCASSFGASGSTDTQYFGPGTRLTVL.

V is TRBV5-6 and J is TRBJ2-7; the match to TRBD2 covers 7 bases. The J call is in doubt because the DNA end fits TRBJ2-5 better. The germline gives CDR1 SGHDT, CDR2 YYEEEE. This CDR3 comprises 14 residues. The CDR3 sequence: CASSSGTIQETQYF. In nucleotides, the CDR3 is TGTGCCAGCAGCTCAGGGACTATCCAAGAGACCCAGTACTTC.